This is a list of T cell receptor beta chains from one sample in a study of cytomegalovirus exposure and HLA in healthy donors. Produced via immunoSEQ multiplex PCR; TCRdb's table is partial and in-frame only. The sample comprises 90,000 or so clones, 85% of which are singletons, and 20% to 25% rests with the top ten. The sequencing sample was made of PBMCs. These receptors originate from a man aged 18 to 35 in good health and CMV-seropositive. CDR3s include the opening cysteine and the closing phenylalanine or tryptophan. D genes are given only for firm matches.

D gene	V gene	J gene	CDR3 protein
-	TRBV7-3	TRBJ1-4	CASNYQWGKLGEKLFF
-	TRBV6-5	TRBJ1-1	CASSYRTVMNTEAFF
-	TRBV9	TRBJ1-3	CASSVGLISGNTIYF
TRBD1	TRBV10-2	TRBJ1-5	CASRGATGEDQPQHF
TRBD1	TRBV7-9	TRBJ2-3	CASSLRDSEDTQYF
TRBD1	TRBV30	TRBJ1-1	CAWSNPGDSMNTEAFF
-	TRBV30	TRBJ2-7	CAWSGSFNSEQYF
TRBD1	TRBV5-6	TRBJ2-5	CASSLAKGAPEETQYF
TRBD1	TRBV15	TRBJ1-2	CATSRDMGQGNDYGYTF
-	TRBV4-2	TRBJ2-3	CASSLGQFSTDTQYF
TRBD2	TRBV7-2	TRBJ2-1	CASRVGGSYNEQFF
TRBD2	TRBV5-4	TRBJ2-5	CASTGLEETQYF
TRBD2	TRBV7-9	TRBJ2-1	CASVRGLAEGEQFF
-	TRBV2	TRBJ2-7	CASSTGTSYEQYF
TRBD2	TRBV2	TRBJ2-3	CASKGLSGGGDTQYF
-	TRBV2	TRBJ2-3	CASSLSRGSTDTQYF
TRBD2	TRBV5-4	TRBJ2-7	CASSLPGTSGFSYEQYF
TRBD1	TRBV27	TRBJ2-5	CASSLSPGQQETQYF
-	TRBV7-2	TRBJ2-1	CASSLQSRYNEQFF
TRBD1	TRBV6-1	TRBJ2-5	CASSESYGTGPQETQYF
TRBD2	TRBV6-4	TRBJ2-6	CASSDGTSGSSGANVLTF
TRBD1	TRBV6-1	TRBJ1-2	CASSVDRDLYGYTF
TRBD1	TRBV10-3	TRBJ2-3	CAISGATPGQGTDTQYF
-	TRBV5-1	TRBJ1-1	CASSLATASRMGTEAFF
-	TRBV7-6	TRBJ2-5	CASSTSDRQETQYF
TRBD1	TRBV5-1	TRBJ1-1	CASSTGGTEAFF
-	TRBV29-1	TRBJ2-7	CSVEDITYEQYF